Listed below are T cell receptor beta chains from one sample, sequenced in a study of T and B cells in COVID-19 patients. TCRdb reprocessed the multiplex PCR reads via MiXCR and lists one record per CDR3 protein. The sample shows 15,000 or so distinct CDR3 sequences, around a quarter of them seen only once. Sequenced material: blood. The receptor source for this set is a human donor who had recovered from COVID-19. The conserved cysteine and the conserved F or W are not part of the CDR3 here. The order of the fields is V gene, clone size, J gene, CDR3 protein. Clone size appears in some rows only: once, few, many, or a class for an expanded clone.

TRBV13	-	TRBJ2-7	ASSSDRGPQEQY
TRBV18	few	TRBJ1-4	ASSPGANEKLF
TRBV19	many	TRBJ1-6	ASSPGSSYNSPLH
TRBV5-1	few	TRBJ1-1	ASSSRQAPMNTEAF
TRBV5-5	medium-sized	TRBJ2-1	ASSLDRVGQF
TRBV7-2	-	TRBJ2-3	ASSPPRGPTADTQY
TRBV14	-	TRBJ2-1	ASSLIMLGYNEQF
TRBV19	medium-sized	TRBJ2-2	ASKGGTGELF
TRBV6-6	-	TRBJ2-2	ASSNPDRRNTGELF
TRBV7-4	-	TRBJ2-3	ASSLGDRSTDAQY
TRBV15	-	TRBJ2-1	ATSSAGRGRNEQF
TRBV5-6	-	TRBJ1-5	ASSLFSIGGTYNQPQH
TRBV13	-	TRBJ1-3	ASSPSQGPGNTIY
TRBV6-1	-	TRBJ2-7	ASSELGYTYEQY
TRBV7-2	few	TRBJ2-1	ASSLVPSSYNEQF
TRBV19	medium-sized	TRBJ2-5	ASSPRQGLVTQY